The 12 T cell receptor beta chains below were found in one sample sequenced in a study of blood T cells in healthy people across ages (dated by TCRdb to between 2015 and 2016). The library came from 5' RACE. Sequencing was carried out with an Illumina HiSeq 2500. The second PCR ran for roughly 7 to 11 cycles and used a J-beta primer mix along with a sample-barcoded 5' primer. TCRdb itself trimmed the public reads at Q25 with fastp, ran MiXCR and retained productive beta chains. All rows with the same CDR3 protein become a single entry with the most common DNA and genes. Here the sample has approximately 800,000 distinct CDR3 sequences; around 68% occur a single time. The ten largest account for roughly 25% of the sample. The specimen sequenced was blood. These receptors were obtained from a man in his thirties or forties in good health.

The V gene is TRBV4-3, the J gene TRBJ2-1, with TRBD1 matching 8 bases. Germline trimming cut 0 bases from V and 9 bases from J; bases unmatched to any gene: 10. The CDR3 runs to 16 residues. The germline CDR1 and CDR2 sequences are LGHNA and YSLEER. DNA of the CDR3: TGCGCCAGCAGCCAAGATAGTAGGGCAGGGGGCCTTGAGCAGTTCTTC. As protein: CASSQDSRAGGLEQFF.

The chain has TRBV20-1 and TRBJ2-2, with D possibly being TRBD1 (6 bases). The germline gives CDR1 DFQATT, CDR2 SNEGSKA (reference sequence). V shed 3 bases and J shed 0 bases, with 8 bases lying between them. This CDR3 comprises 14 residues. The CDR3 region has the DNA TGCAGTGCTAGGTGGACAGCGAACACCGGGGAGCTGTTTTTT. Protein: CSARWTANTGELFF.

This chain uses TRBV20-1 with TRBJ2-7; D gene uncertain. Germline CDR1 reads DFQATT; CDR2 reads SNEGSKA (reference sequence). CDR3 length: 13 residues. The V end lost 4 bases, the J end lost 1 base, and 11 bases lay between the germline ends. The CDR3 region is CSAKTPDSYEQYF. In nucleotides, the CDR3 is TGCAGTGCTAAAACTCCGGATTCCTACGAGCAGTACTTC.

The V and J genes are TRBV9 and TRBJ2-1; 8 bases are a match to TRBD2. The germline gives CDR1 SGDLS, CDR2 YYNGEE. The CDR3 is 17 residues long. Trimming removed 2 bases from V and 1 base from J; junction bases left unmatched: 8. The CDR3 protein is CASSVSGAGGSYNEQFF. CDR3 bases: TGTGCCAGCAGCGTCTCAGGGGCGGGGGGATCCTACAATGAGCAGTTCTTC.

About this clonotype itself: This could be a read error, since a much larger clone is one nucleotide away. The rearrangement joins TRBV15 to TRBJ2-1, with 7 bases matching TRBD2. The junction had 10 bases not matched to a gene; V was cut back by 3 bases and J by 2 bases. The CDR3 spans 17 residues. CDR1 LNHNV and CDR2 YYDKDF come from the germline V gene (reference sequence). The CDR3 reads CATSSLSRSGTYNEQFF. The CDR3 DNA is TGTGCCACCAGCAGCCTCAGTCGGAGCGGGACCTACAATGAGCAGTTCTTC.

The gene calls are TRBV29-1 and TRBJ2-5; D unclear. This CDR3 has 10 residues. V was shortened by 6 bases and J by 2 bases, with 4 bases between the two germline ends. Germline CDR1 is SQVTM and CDR2 is ANQGSEA. The CDR3 DNA sequence: TGCAGCGTCACACAAGAGACCCAGTACTTC. It translates to CSVTQETQYF.

This clonotype was seen a few times. J is TRBJ2-1 and V is TRBV12-3 or TRBV12-4; 10 bases line up with TRBD2. Trimming at V came to 5 bases and at J to 7 bases, leaving 5 bases not matched to a gene. The CDR3 has 14 amino acids. CDR3 in DNA: TGTGCCAGCAGTCCCTATAGCGGGGGGAATGAGCAGTTCTTC. This encodes CASSPYSGGNEQFF.

A single count supports this clonotype. The V gene is TRBV3-1, the J gene TRBJ2-1; D possibly matches TRBD1 or TRBD2 (5 bases each). CDR3 length: 16 residues. The germline V and J ends were trimmed by 3 bases and 0 bases, with 12 bases remaining between them. The V gene's germline CDR1 is LGHDT and CDR2 YNNKEL (reference sequence). CDR3 amino acids: CASSHGAYRSYNEQFF. The CDR3, as DNA: TGTGCCAGCAGCCACGGGGCGTACCGCTCCTACAATGAGCAGTTCTTC.

V usage is TRBV20-1 and J usage is TRBJ1-5; 8 bases line up with TRBD1. Germline V CDR1 and CDR2: DFQATT, SNEGSKA (reference sequence). CDR3 length: 13 amino acids. Trimming took 6 bases from V and 7 from J; bases not matched to a gene: 8. The CDR3: CSAPGQGEQPQHF. CDR3 coding DNA: TGCAGTGCGCCCGGACAGGGCGAGCAGCCCCAGCATTTT.

The chain has TRBV10-3 and TRBJ2-5, with 7 nucleotides matching TRBD1. Per the germline V gene, CDR1 is ENHRY and CDR2 is SYGVKD. V was pared by 6 bases and J by 2 bases, with 6 bases of the junction left unmatched. The length of the CDR3 is 14 residues. The CDR3 DNA sequence: TGTGCCATCAGCCTTACAGGGGCACAAGAGACCCAGTACTTC. It encodes CAISLTGAQETQYF.

In this sample, this clonotype turned up a few times. This rearrangement joins TRBV12-5 to TRBJ1-5, with D perhaps matching TRBD1 (6 bases). V shed 1 base and J shed 2 bases, with 6 bases lying between them. The V gene's germline CDR1 is LGHNT and CDR2 FRNRAP. CDR3 length: 14 amino acids. In nucleotides, the CDR3 is TGTGCTAGTGGTTTGGCAGGGGGCAATCAGCCCCAGCATTTT. Its protein is CASGLAGGNQPQHF.

J is TRBJ2-3 and V is TRBV7-2, with D possibly being TRBD2 (6 bases). V lost 4 bases and J lost 5, with 16 bases in between. The CDR3 runs to 15 residues. CDR1 is SGHTA, CDR2 FQGNSA, per germline. The CDR3 here is CASSSTPGLEDTQYF. CDR3 DNA: TGTGCCAGCAGCTCCACCCCGGGACTCGAAGATACGCAGTATTTT.